The clone carrying this T cell receptor beta chain has a count of ten or more. What it binds is not known. This sample was included in a study of regulatory T cells in long-lasting Graves disease. About the research overall: Positive TSH receptor antibodies alongside over 5 years of antithyroid drugs were what marked Graves' disease as persistent. Study results and caveats: Favoring TRBV28, TRBJ1-2 and TRBJ2-5 was a feature seen in persistent disease.

The germline CDR1 and CDR2 sequences are SGHDN and FVKESK. V gave up 5 bases and J gave up 1 base, with 8 bases separating them. The CDR3 consists of 13 residues. Time point of the sample: persistent/refractory GD, antithyroid drugs over 5 years with positive TRAb. Researchers made the TCR library from RNA that was extracted from PBMCs. iRepertoire HTBI primers and Arm-PCR of CDR3 regions built TCR beta libraries. In the original workflow: The samples yielded 50 to 80 TRBV and roughly 15 TRBJ segments. In TCRdb, the multiplex PCR reads were re-called with MiXCR into one record per CDR3 protein. Clone size and V and J calls follow TCRdb, not the original study. The sample consists of 300,000 to 350,000 distinct CDR3 sequences, around 19% of them appearing once.

Sequencing was performed on peripheral blood mononuclear cells (PBMCs), taken when the disease was refractory, from a patient treated with antithyroid drugs. V gene TRBV14 combines with J gene TRBJ2-5; TRBD2 is a possible D gene (5 bases). The source is a female donor with Graves disease. In nucleotides, the CDR3 is TGTGCCAGCAGCGCTGGGAGCCAAGAGACCCAGTACTTC. This encodes CASSAGSQETQYF.